One T cell receptor beta chain is described in this entry. This clone's antigen is unknown. Base qualities were left out, and no much larger clone turns up one base away. In Seattle, one collaborating source enrolled patients while the infection was active and tracked those patients longitudinally over the course of disease. Collaborating institutions collected whole blood in K2EDTA tubes following their own protocols. Collaborator samples were shipped for TCRbeta analysis as frozen whole blood, isolated PBMCs, or DNA extracted from either sample type. The entry originates in a study of blood T cell repertoires in COVID-19 (TCRdb year 2020). As for the study more broadly: Collaborator samples came from the United States, Italy and Spain and covered acute and convalescent phases of COVID-19. The material from the prospective study consisted of cDNA or gDNA derived from T cells, B-cell-depleted T cells, or PBMCs. Subjects who had been exposed to COVID-19, were actively infected with it, or had recovered from it provided the deeply sampled blood TCRbeta repertoires that made up the dataset. The repertoires were released in a freely available public database intended as a resource for research on the immune response to SARS-CoV-2. The samples were drawn from two sources: the first 160 participants of the ongoing ImmuneRACE study, and fewer than 1,500 subjects contributed by 6 global collaborators. Sample metadata almost always included a de-identified subject ID, COVID-19 status, age in years and sex. Where available, HLA class I and class II types were taken from metadata supplied by the sample provider and were not determined by assay-based typing. What the study reported, not specific to this receptor: How much clinical and demographic metadata was included differed by source and by participant, and the metadata was provided uncurated.

TCRbeta CDR3 regions were amplified from genomic DNA using the immunoSEQ Assay, a bias-controlled multiplex PCR. In the source study's methods: The number of nucleated cells in each sample was estimated by amplification of reference gene primers within the assay. To quantify the absolute abundance of each unique TCRbeta CDR3 rearrangement, sequence reads were collapsed and filtered. Productive Simpson clonality was computed per sample as the square root of Simpson's diversity index over productive rearrangements. The immuneACCESS repertoire file appears here via TCRdb, limited to in-frame rearrangements. These files lack a portion of the clones; in checked studies, under half of the deficit traces to unresolved V genes, and the cause of the others is not known. V and J calls and clone size follow that table, whereas D and trimming were derived from the DNA. Across this sample there are about 250,000 clones, with 85% seen only once. The ten largest make up roughly 5% of the sample.

Spanning cysteine to phenylalanine, the CDR3 consists of 13 amino acids. Only the CDR3 DNA stays, 39 bases, in frame from base 1. CDR1 and CDR2, per the germline V gene, are SNHLY and FYNNEI. Germline trimming amounts to 8 bases on V and 3 bases on J, with 3 as the count of junction bases outside the gene matches. The V and J genes are TRBV2 and TRBJ1-2, and TRBD1 aligns with 10 junction nucleotides. This sequence originates from a man in his fifties with COVID-19, enrolled during active disease. Sequenced material: peripheral blood. CDR3 loop: CASRDRGYYGYTF. The DNA sequence is TGTGCCAGCCGGGACAGGGGCTACTATGGCTACACCTTC.